A selection of T cell receptor beta chains follows, all from one sample in a study of blood T cell repertoires in COVID-19. Here immunoSEQ multiplex PCR was the method, and the copy in TCRdb shows in-frame clones only, minus some. Here the sample spans some 87,000 clones, roughly 86% being singletons. Sequenced material: peripheral blood. The receptor source for this set is a human donor in a cohort sampled during active COVID-19. The CDR3 runs from the conserved cysteine through the conserved F or W. A D gene is named only where the DNA matches it firmly. Clone size is stated in some rows and not others, as once, few, many or a class when expanded.

v_call: TRBV27
clone_size: once
d_call: .
j_call: TRBJ1-1
cdr3_aa: CASSLSGLGTEAFF
cdr3_nt: TGTGCCAGCAGTTTATCGGGGCTCGGGACTGAAGCTTTCTTT

v_call: TRBV6-5
clone_size: .
d_call: .
j_call: TRBJ1-3
cdr3_aa: CASSPRRGKGNTIYF
cdr3_nt: TGTGCCAGCAGTCCCAGGCGGGGCAAAGGAAACACCATATATTTT

v_call: TRBV3-1/TRBV3-2
clone_size: .
d_call: TRBD1
j_call: TRBJ1-4
cdr3_aa: CASSTRDRGNNEKLFF
cdr3_nt: TGTGCCAGCAGTACCCGGGACAGGGGTAATAATGAAAAACTGTTTTTT

v_call: TRBV6-2/TRBV6-3
clone_size: few
d_call: TRBD1
j_call: TRBJ1-5
cdr3_aa: CASSSTGVGNQPQHF
cdr3_nt: TGTGCCAGCAGTTCCACAGGGGTCGGCAATCAGCCCCAGCATTTT

v_call: TRBV3-1/TRBV3-2
clone_size: .
d_call: .
j_call: TRBJ2-1
cdr3_aa: CASSQRTPPSYNEQFF
cdr3_nt: TGTGCCAGCAGCCAGCGGACTCCACCCTCCTACAATGAGCAGTTCTTC

v_call: TRBV5-4
clone_size: .
d_call: .
j_call: TRBJ2-1
cdr3_aa: CASSLGQGGSYNEQFF
cdr3_nt: TGTGCCAGCAGCTTAGGTCAGGGGGGCTCCTACAATGAGCAGTTCTTC

v_call: TRBV28
clone_size: .
d_call: TRBD1
j_call: TRBJ1-2
cdr3_aa: CASSPPARGQGYTF
cdr3_nt: TGTGCCAGCAGTCCCCCGGCCAGGGGGCAAGGCTACACCTTC

v_call: TRBV19
clone_size: .
d_call: .
j_call: TRBJ2-1
cdr3_aa: CASSMGGARNEQFF
cdr3_nt: TGTGCCAGTAGTATGGGGGGGGCGAGGAATGAGCAGTTCTTC

v_call: TRBV10-2
clone_size: .
d_call: .
j_call: TRBJ1-1
cdr3_aa: CASSGVPFETFF
cdr3_nt: TGCGCCAGCAGTGGAGTCCCCTTTGAGACTTTCTTT

v_call: TRBV7-2
clone_size: once
d_call: TRBD1
j_call: TRBJ1-2
cdr3_aa: CASSHTGGVVNYGYTF
cdr3_nt: TGTGCCAGCAGCCATACAGGGGGTGTCGTTAACTATGGCTACACCTTC

v_call: TRBV6-6
clone_size: .
d_call: TRBD1
j_call: TRBJ2-1
cdr3_aa: CASSPGGSYNEQFF
cdr3_nt: TGTGCCAGCAGCCCAGGGGGATCCTACAATGAGCAGTTCTTC

v_call: TRBV5-4
clone_size: few
d_call: TRBD2
j_call: TRBJ2-1
cdr3_aa: CASSRAGGGNEQFF
cdr3_nt: TGTGCCAGCAGCAGAGCGGGGGGAGGCAATGAGCAGTTCTTC

v_call: TRBV29-1
clone_size: .
d_call: TRBD1
j_call: TRBJ2-7
cdr3_aa: CSVGRDRDYEQYF
cdr3_nt: TGCAGCGTTGGCCGGGACAGGGACTACGAGCAGTACTTC

v_call: TRBV27
clone_size: .
d_call: TRBD2
j_call: TRBJ2-7
cdr3_aa: CASSLALAGVYEQYF
cdr3_nt: TGTGCCAGCAGTCTAGCACTAGCGGGCGTCTACGAGCAGTACTTC

v_call: TRBV7-3
clone_size: .
d_call: .
j_call: TRBJ2-5
cdr3_aa: CASSLTNQETQYF
cdr3_nt: TGTGCCAGCAGCTTAACCAACCAAGAGACCCAGTACTTC

v_call: TRBV12-3/TRBV12-4
clone_size: .
d_call: .
j_call: TRBJ2-3
cdr3_aa: CASSPGQTDTQYF
cdr3_nt: TGTGCCAGCAGCCCCGGACAGACAGATACGCAGTATTTT

v_call: TRBV19
clone_size: few
d_call: .
j_call: TRBJ1-5
cdr3_aa: CASSDTGRQPQHF
cdr3_nt: TGTGCCAGTAGTGATACAGGGCGACAGCCCCAGCATTTT

v_call: TRBV19
clone_size: .
d_call: .
j_call: TRBJ1-4
cdr3_aa: CASSLFAATEKLFF
cdr3_nt: TGTGCCAGTAGCCTATTCGCGGCTACTGAAAAACTGTTTTTT

v_call: TRBV24-1
clone_size: .
d_call: .
j_call: TRBJ2-6
cdr3_aa: CATSSSGGANVLTF
cdr3_nt: TGTGCCACCAGCTCGTCGGGGGGGGCCAACGTCCTGACTTTC

v_call: TRBV30
clone_size: .
d_call: .
j_call: TRBJ1-4
cdr3_aa: CAWSGGPGEKLFF
cdr3_nt: TGTGCCTGGAGTGGGGGGCCCGGTGAAAAACTGTTTTTT

v_call: TRBV4-1
clone_size: once
d_call: .
j_call: TRBJ2-1
cdr3_aa: CASSQEAGSSSYNEQFF
cdr3_nt: TGCGCCAGCAGCCAAGAGGCGGGGTCAAGCTCCTACAATGAGCAGTTCTTC

v_call: TRBV5-1
clone_size: .
d_call: TRBD2
j_call: TRBJ2-3
cdr3_aa: CASTWGPSGAARDTQYF
cdr3_nt: TGCGCCAGCACCTGGGGTCCTAGCGGGGCCGCGCGAGATACGCAGTATTTT

v_call: TRBV9
clone_size: .
d_call: .
j_call: TRBJ2-5
cdr3_aa: CASSPLRGRETQYF
cdr3_nt: TGTGCCAGCAGCCCCCTTAGGGGAAGGGAGACCCAGTACTTC

v_call: TRBV15
clone_size: medium-sized
d_call: TRBD1
j_call: TRBJ2-7
cdr3_aa: CATSRQGASEQYF
cdr3_nt: TGTGCCACCAGCAGACAGGGGGCGTCCGAGCAGTACTTC

v_call: TRBV7-6
clone_size: .
d_call: .
j_call: TRBJ1-4
cdr3_aa: CASSLTGLNEKLFF
cdr3_nt: TGTGCCAGCAGCTTGACAGGACTGAATGAAAAACTGTTTTTT

v_call: TRBV6-5
clone_size: .
d_call: .
j_call: TRBJ2-1
cdr3_aa: CASSFINEQFF
cdr3_nt: TGTGCCAGCAGTTTCATCAATGAGCAGTTCTTC

v_call: TRBV12-3/TRBV12-4
clone_size: .
d_call: .
j_call: TRBJ1-1
cdr3_aa: CASSLSEGDEAFF
cdr3_nt: TGTGCCAGCAGTTTGTCCGAGGGGGATGAAGCTTTCTTT

v_call: TRBV28
clone_size: .
d_call: .
j_call: TRBJ2-7
cdr3_aa: CASSFAGMSYEQYF
cdr3_nt: TGTGCCAGCAGTTTTGCAGGGATGTCCTACGAGCAGTACTTC

v_call: TRBV4-1
clone_size: .
d_call: .
j_call: TRBJ2-5
cdr3_aa: CASSQVLRQSKTQYF
cdr3_nt: TGCGCCAGCAGCCAAGTCTTACGCCAGTCAAAGACCCAGTACTTC

v_call: TRBV27
clone_size: .
d_call: .
j_call: TRBJ1-2
cdr3_aa: CASSHAGGNYGYTF
cdr3_nt: TGTGCCAGCAGCCACGCCGGGGGGAACTATGGCTACACCTTC

v_call: TRBV18
clone_size: once
d_call: .
j_call: TRBJ2-5
cdr3_aa: CASSLGRGETQYF
cdr3_nt: TGTGCCAGCTCACTTGGACGGGGAGAGACCCAGTACTTC

v_call: TRBV19
clone_size: .
d_call: .
j_call: TRBJ2-5
cdr3_aa: CASGSAGARETQYF
cdr3_nt: TGTGCCAGTGGGTCGGCGGGGGCTAGAGAGACCCAGTACTTC

v_call: TRBV4-1
clone_size: .
d_call: .
j_call: TRBJ1-5
cdr3_aa: CASSQGGRNNQPQHF
cdr3_nt: TGCGCCAGCAGCCAAGGGGGCAGGAACAATCAGCCCCAGCATTTT

v_call: TRBV15
clone_size: .
d_call: TRBD2
j_call: TRBJ2-1
cdr3_aa: CATSREGLGGGNEQFF
cdr3_nt: TGTGCCACCAGCAGAGAGGGACTCGGGGGGGGAAATGAGCAGTTCTTC

v_call: TRBV6-6
clone_size: .
d_call: .
j_call: TRBJ2-7
cdr3_aa: CASNPSISFTYEQYF
cdr3_nt: TGTGCCAGCAATCCCTCAATTTCATTTACTTACGAGCAGTACTTC

v_call: TRBV6-2/TRBV6-3
clone_size: .
d_call: TRBD2
j_call: TRBJ2-7
cdr3_aa: CASSWTGGSVGEQYF
cdr3_nt: TGTGCCAGCAGTTGGACGGGGGGGTCGGTCGGTGAGCAGTACTTC

v_call: TRBV25-1
clone_size: .
d_call: .
j_call: TRBJ1-5
cdr3_aa: CASRETGLDQPQHF
cdr3_nt: TGTGCCAGCAGGGAAACAGGGTTGGATCAGCCCCAGCATTTT

v_call: TRBV18
clone_size: .
d_call: .
j_call: TRBJ1-5
cdr3_aa: CASSKDFNQPQHF
cdr3_nt: TGTGCCAGCTCGAAGGACTTCAATCAGCCCCAGCATTTT

v_call: TRBV7-3
clone_size: once
d_call: .
j_call: TRBJ2-5
cdr3_aa: CASSARGRGETQYF
cdr3_nt: TGTGCCAGCAGCGCCCGGGGGAGAGGAGAGACCCAGTACTTC

v_call: TRBV19
clone_size: .
d_call: .
j_call: TRBJ1-1
cdr3_aa: CASSSWDGIGGTEAFF
cdr3_nt: TGTGCCAGTAGTTCCTGGGACGGCATAGGAGGGACTGAAGCTTTCTTT

v_call: TRBV9
clone_size: .
d_call: .
j_call: TRBJ1-2
cdr3_aa: CASRDGQINYGYTF
cdr3_nt: TGTGCCAGCAGGGATGGACAGATTAACTATGGCTACACCTTC

v_call: TRBV9
clone_size: once
d_call: TRBD2
j_call: TRBJ2-1
cdr3_aa: CASSVGTSGANEQFF
cdr3_nt: TGTGCCAGCAGCGTCGGGACTAGCGGCGCCAATGAGCAGTTCTTC

v_call: TRBV6-6
clone_size: .
d_call: .
j_call: TRBJ1-1
cdr3_aa: CASSYPPRAFF
cdr3_nt: TGTGCCAGCAGTTACCCCCCACGGGCTTTCTTT